Presented here are 23 T cell receptor beta chains from one specimen sequenced in a study of CD8 T cells in ankylosing spondylitis. TCRdb independently ran MiXCR on the 5' RACE reads; one entry per CDR3 protein. The data hold some 150,000 distinct CDR3 sequences, with about an eighth observed a single time. Sequencing was performed on blood, either unsorted or a sorted T cell fraction (not recorded which). These receptors originate from a female donor with ankylosing spondylitis or in good health (not recorded which).

This clonotype was recorded at least ten times. The V and J genes are TRBV7-8 and TRBJ1-1; D unresolved. Trimming left V 1 base short and J 6 bases short, with 12 bases between. The CDR3 contains 14 residues. Germline V gene sequence: CDR1 SGHVS, CDR2 FQNEAQ. Here the CDR3 DNA reads TGTGCCAGCAGCTTAGAAAATCCGAGGGCTGAAGCTTTCTTT. The encoded protein is CASSLENPRAEAFF.

This clonotype was counted at least ten times. CDR3 loop: CASSPLAGTGTGELFF. The CDR3 DNA reads TGCGCCAGCAGCCCCTTAGCGGGGACGGGTACCGGGGAGCTGTTTTTT. The rearrangement uses TRBV5-1 and TRBJ2-2; TRBD2 matches 8 bases. Germline CDR1 SGHRS, CDR2 YFSETQ. The CDR3 extends over 16 amino acids. J lost 5 bases, V lost 4 bases, and 10 bases had no gene match.

The table lists this clonotype with many counts. With a much larger clone just one base away, this may be a read error. V gene TRBV12-3 or TRBV12-4 combines with J gene TRBJ1-5, with a tentative D call TRBD1 (5 bases). CDR3 length: 13 residues. Trimming cost V 3 bases and J 4 bases, with 7 bases left between them. The CDR3 sequence: CASSFKGNQPQHF. DNA of the CDR3: TGTGCCAGCAGTTTTAAGGGGAATCAGCCCCAGCATTTT.

For this clonotype: This may stem from a read error, because a much larger clone lies one nucleotide away. The genes are TRBV30 and TRBJ2-7, with D possibly TRBD2 on 5 matching bases. Germline lookup yields CDR1 GTSNPN and CDR2 SVGIG (reference sequence). The V end was cut by 0 bases, the J end by 7 bases, with 7 bases between. The CDR3 is 11 amino acids. CDR3 in amino acids: CAWSVSGEQYF. The CDR3 coding sequence is TGTGCCTGGAGTGTATCGGGGGAGCAGTACTTC.

In this sample, this clonotype turned up many times. The chain links TRBV10-3 to TRBJ1-2; possibly TRBD1 for D (6 bases). Germline CDR1 and CDR2: ENHRY and SYGVKD. V shed 0 bases and J shed 2 bases, with 10 bases lying between them. This CDR3 region has 15 residues. The CDR3 sequence is CAISESQGTNYGYTF. For the CDR3, the DNA is TGTGCCATCAGTGAGTCTCAGGGGACGAACTATGGCTACACCTTC.

This clonotype was seen ten or more times. This rearrangement joins TRBV5-5 to TRBJ2-3, with D perhaps matching TRBD1 (6 bases). From germline, CDR1 is SGHKS and CDR2 YYEKEE (reference sequence). The CDR3 loop spans 14 amino acids. V lost 5 bases to trimming and J lost 0 bases, with 10 bases between them. The CDR3 DNA reads as TGTGCCAGCAGACAAGGACAGAGCACAGATACGCAGTATTTT. Its translation is CASRQGQSTDTQYF. The variable domain in full, completed from reference TRBV5-5 and TRBJ2-3, reads DAGVTQSPTHLIKTRGQQVTLRCSPISGHKSVSWYQQVLGQGPQFIFQYYEKEERGRGNFPDRFSARQFPNYSSELNVNALLLGDSALYLCASRQGQSTDTQYFGPGTRLTVL.

This clonotype was counted ten times or more. V and J are TRBV12-3 or TRBV12-4 and TRBJ1-1, with D unresolved. The CDR3 has 13 residues. V was shortened by 8 bases and J by 3 bases, with 13 bases between the two germline ends. The CDR3 reads CASGRERDTEAFF. The DNA for the CDR3 is TGTGCCAGCGGACGGGAGCGGGACACTGAAGCTTTCTTT.

J is TRBJ2-4 and V is TRBV30; D possibly corresponds to TRBD1 (6 bases). Looked up from germline, CDR1 is GTSNPN and CDR2 is SVGIG (reference sequence). This CDR3 is 13 amino acids long. V lost 1 base and J lost 5, with 9 bases in between. The CDR3: CAWSGNRENIQYF. CDR3 DNA sequence: TGTGCCTGGAGTGGTAACAGGGAAAACATTCAGTACTTC.

In this sample, this clonotype turned up many times. This CDR3 is CSARGAISSYNEQFF. DNA of the CDR3: TGCAGTGCTAGGGGGGCCATTAGCTCCTACAATGAGCAGTTCTTC. The chain carries TRBV20-1 and TRBJ2-1; D may be TRBD1 (6 bases). CDR1 and CDR2 (germline): DFQATT, SNEGSKA (reference sequence). The CDR3 is made up of 15 amino acids. V gave up 3 bases and J gave up 0 bases, with 12 bases separating them.

This clonotype was detected ten times or more. This chain uses TRBV14 with TRBJ1-2, with unresolved D. Between the trimmed V and J ends, which lost 2 bases and 0 bases, there was a span of 4 bases. CDR1 is SGHDN and CDR2 is FVKESK in the germline V gene. The CDR3 covers 13 residues. In DNA, the CDR3 is TGTGCCAGCAGCCAACAGTCTAACTATGGCTACACCTTC. It is translated as CASSQQSNYGYTF.

V and J are TRBV5-1 and TRBJ2-2; 7 nucleotides match TRBD1. V was clipped by 4 bases and J by 0 bases; unmatched bases: 12. The CDR3 is made up of 18 amino acids. CDR1 and CDR2 from the germline V gene are SGHRS and YFSETQ. The CDR3, as DNA: TGCGCCAGCAGCACGTCCCGACAGGGAATTTCGAACACCGGGGAGCTGTTTTTT. This translates into CASSTSRQGISNTGELFF.

This clonotype was picked up many times. The chain is built from TRBV20-1 and TRBJ1-1; maybe TRBD1 (5 bases). Per germline, CDR1 DFQATT and CDR2 SNEGSKA (reference sequence). This CDR3 is 13 amino acids long. V gave up 4 bases and J gave up 0 bases, with 9 bases separating them. This chain's CDR3 is CSAKGSMNTEAFF. The CDR3 DNA sequence: TGCAGTGCTAAGGGGAGTATGAACACTGAAGCTTTCTTT.

Ten or more counts support this clonotype. The chain uses TRBV11-2 and TRBJ2-1, with 7 bases fitting TRBD2. Germline-derived CDR1 and CDR2 are SGHAT and FQNNGV. Trimming cost V 0 bases and J 12 bases; bases outside gene matches: 8. This CDR3 contains 14 residues. In DNA, the CDR3 is TGTGCCAGCAGCTTAGACGGCGGGAGAGGAAGGCAGTTCTTC. It specifies CASSLDGGRGRQFF.

In its sample, this clonotype was seen many times. One junction end disagrees with the germline gene, perhaps due to a read error. The V and J genes are TRBV20-1 and TRBJ1-1, with D unresolved. This CDR3 region has 12 residues. CDR1 DFQATT and CDR2 SNEGSKA come from the germline V gene (reference sequence). The CDR3 spells CSAFSPPDRRPF. For the CDR3, the DNA is TGCAGTGCTTTTTCTCCCCCGGATCGACGGCCCTTT.

This clonotype was seen ten or more times. The genes are TRBV20-1 and TRBJ1-2, with 7 bases lining up with TRBD1. Germline V gene sequence: CDR1 DFQATT, CDR2 SNEGSKA (reference sequence). CDR3 size: 15 residues. The junction had 9 bases not matched to a gene; V was cut back by 5 bases and J by 0 bases. The CDR3 DNA sequence: TGCAGTGCTCCACCCGCCGGGACAGCTAACTATGGCTACACCTTC. Translating gives CSAPPAGTANYGYTF.

This chain uses TRBV11-2 with TRBJ1-2; possibly TRBD1 for D (5 bases). Per germline, CDR1 SGHAT and CDR2 FQNNGV. This CDR3 is built from 13 residues. Trimming removed 1 base from V and 8 bases from J, with 11 bases in between. The CDR3 DNA sequence: TGTGCCAGCAGCTTAGGAGGGGCGCGGGGCTACACCTTC. Encoded protein: CASSLGGARGYTF.

Comment on this clonotype: This may arise from a read error, as a much more abundant clone is one base away. This chain uses TRBV19 with TRBJ2-3; 10 bases map to TRBD1. The end of the DNA fits TRBJ1-5 better, so the J call may be wrong. The CDR3 has 14 residues. Looked up from germline, CDR1 is LNHDA and CDR2 is SQIVND (reference sequence). CDR3 loop: CASRTGGGTDTQHF. The CDR3 DNA reads TGTGCCAGTAGGACAGGGGGCGGGACAGATACGCAGCATTTT.

Many counts were recorded for this clonotype. The chain combines TRBV14 with TRBJ2-3; TRBD2 might be the D (6 bases). CDR3 length: 18 amino acids. Trimming shortened V by 3 bases and J by 2 bases, and 21 bases separated the two germline ends. Germline V gene data show CDR1 as SGHDN and CDR2 as FVKESK. CDR3 protein: CASSHPGTSSGYTDTQYF. The CDR3 DNA sequence: TGTGCCAGCAGCCACCCCGGAACTTCAAGCGGGTACACAGATACGCAGTATTTT.

This clonotype was seen repeatedly, ten times or more. The CDR3 DNA follows: TGTGCCAGCAGTTCCCTAGCGGGAGGGCCCAGGGATGAGCAGTTCTTC. This translates into CASSSLAGGPRDEQFF. The rearrangement links TRBV6-4 to TRBJ2-1; 12 bases fit TRBD2. The germline V gene has CDR1 MRHNA and CDR2 SNTAGT. Trimming cost V 5 bases and J 8 bases; bases outside gene matches: 10. The CDR3 spans 16 residues.

The sample holds many counts of this clonotype. The DNA of the CDR3 is TGTGCCAGCAGTCACCCAGCTGAAGCTTTCTTT. It translates to CASSHPAEAFF. The chain recombines TRBV6-2 or TRBV6-3 with TRBJ1-1; no definite D call. The CDR3 is made up of 11 amino acids. V gave up 5 bases and J gave up 6 bases, with 7 bases separating them. In germline, CDR1 is MNHEY, CDR2 SVGEGT.

Ten or more counts support this clonotype. The chain carries TRBV20-1 and TRBJ2-5; either TRBD1 or TRBD2 may supply D (6 bases each). V lost 5 bases and J lost 0, with 10 bases in between. CDR1 is DFQATT and CDR2 is SNEGSKA in the germline V gene (reference sequence). CDR3 length: 13 residues. This CDR3 is CSASRDNQETQYF. CDR3 nucleotide sequence: TGCAGTGCTTCGCGGGACAACCAAGAGACCCAGTACTTC.

This clonotype was recorded at least ten times. The rearrangement links TRBV21-1 to TRBJ2-3; the table assigns TRBD2, which was not confirmed against the DNA. TRBV21-1 counts as a pseudogene. The CDR3 is made up of 16 amino acids. CDR3 sequence reads: CASSTTSGATTDTQYF. For the CDR3, the DNA is TGTGCCAGCAGCACGACTAGCGGGGCTACCACAGATACGCAGTATTTT.

Only one count was recorded for this clonotype. One base away lies a much larger clone, so this may be a sequencing read error. The gene calls are TRBV3-1 and TRBJ2-5; D ambiguous. Per the germline V gene, CDR1 is LGHDT and CDR2 is YNNKEL (reference sequence). Trimming removed 1 base from V and 5 bases from J, with 23 bases in between. This CDR3 has 18 residues. The CDR3 bases are TGTGCCAGCAGCCAAGGTGGTTGGGCGAGGAATTTACGGGAGACCCAGTACTTC. This translates into CASSQGGWARNLRETQYF.